This TCR beta chain derives from a study of cytomegalovirus exposure and HLA in healthy donors. Sampled while nominally healthy, donors likely had unrecorded immune exposures. Use of 60 Vbeta and 13 Jbeta primers characterized the PCR. Using immunoSEQ multiplex PCR, the repertoire was profiled, and TCRdb retains in-frame clones only, with some absent. The sample has 150,000 to 160,000 clones, over 65% seen once. The sample consisted of PBMCs. This clonotype was sampled from a man aged 25 to 40 in good health and CMV-seronegative.

The CDR3 is CASSYPSSSYNSPLHF. The CDR3 DNA reads TGTGCCAGCAGTTACCCGTCCAGCTCCTATAATTCACCCCTCCACTTT. The V and J genes are TRBV6-6 and TRBJ1-6; D not certain. Trimming took off 2 bases at V and 0 bases at J, with 8 bases between the two ends. The CDR3 runs to 16 residues. CDR1 is MNHNY and CDR2 is SVGAGI in the germline V gene (reference sequence).